This T cell receptor beta chain was obtained from a study of blood T cell repertoires in COVID-19. Resolution of symptoms, clearance, or two negative PCRs was present in recovered Cohort 3 donors. The repertoire was sequenced with immunoSEQ multiplex PCR; TCRdb's copy has only in-frame clones and lacks some. The sample holds about 180,000 clones, more than 70% seen once. Germline V gene sequence: CDR1 SNHLY, CDR2 FYNNEI. This CDR3 is built from 16 residues. The V end lost 6 bases, the J end lost 4 bases, and 18 bases lay between the germline ends. The sequenced sample was PBMCs or T cells enriched from blood (not recorded which). This chain joins TRBV2 and TRBJ2-2, with D perhaps TRBD1 (8 bases). The TCR comes from a woman in her twenties or thirties who had recovered from COVID-19. The CDR3 is CASSANRGRGTGELFF. The CDR3 DNA reads TGTGCCAGCAGCGCCAACAGGGGGAGGGGCACCGGGGAGCTGTTTTTT.